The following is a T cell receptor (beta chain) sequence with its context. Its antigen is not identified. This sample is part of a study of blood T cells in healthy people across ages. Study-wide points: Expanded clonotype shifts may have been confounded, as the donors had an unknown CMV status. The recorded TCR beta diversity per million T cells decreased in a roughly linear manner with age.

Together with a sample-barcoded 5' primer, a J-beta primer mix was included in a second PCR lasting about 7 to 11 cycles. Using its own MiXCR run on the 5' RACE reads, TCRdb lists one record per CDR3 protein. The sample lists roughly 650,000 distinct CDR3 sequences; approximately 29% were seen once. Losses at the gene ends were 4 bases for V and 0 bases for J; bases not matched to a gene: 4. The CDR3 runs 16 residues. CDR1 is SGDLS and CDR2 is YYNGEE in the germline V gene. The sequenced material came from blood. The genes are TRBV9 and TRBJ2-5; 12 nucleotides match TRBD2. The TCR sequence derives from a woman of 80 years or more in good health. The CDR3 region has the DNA TGTGCCAGCAGCCGCCGACTAGCGGGGGACCAAGAGACCCAGTACTTC. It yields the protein CASSRRLAGDQETQYF.